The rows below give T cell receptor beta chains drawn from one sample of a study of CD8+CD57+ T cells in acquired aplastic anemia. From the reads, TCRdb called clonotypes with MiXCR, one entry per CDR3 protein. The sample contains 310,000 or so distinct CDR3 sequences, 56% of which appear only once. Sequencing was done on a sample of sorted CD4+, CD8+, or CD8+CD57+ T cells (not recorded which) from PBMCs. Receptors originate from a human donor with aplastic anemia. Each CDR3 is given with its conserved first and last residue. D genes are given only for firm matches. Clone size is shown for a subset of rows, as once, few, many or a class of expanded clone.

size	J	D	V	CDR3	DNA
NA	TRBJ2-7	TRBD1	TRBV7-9	CASSFSDRVNERYF	TGTGCCAGCAGCTTTTCGGACAGGGTAAACGAGCGGTACTTC
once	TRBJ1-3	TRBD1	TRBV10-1	CASTSRGQPSGNTIYF	TGCGCCAGCACCTCAAGGGGGCAGCCCTCTGGAAACACCATATATTTT
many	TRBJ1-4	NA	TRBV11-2	CASSLDTTFGRKLFF	TGTGCCAGCAGCTTAGATACAACCTTTGGACGGAAACTGTTTTTT
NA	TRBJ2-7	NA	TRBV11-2	CASSSPRWAGDSYEQYF	TGTGCCAGCAGCTCACCCCGGTGGGCAGGGGATTCCTACGAGCAGTACTTC
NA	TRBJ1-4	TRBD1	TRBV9	CASSVGQGSEKLFF	TGTGCCAGCAGCGTGGGACAGGGGAGTGAAAAACTGTTTTTT
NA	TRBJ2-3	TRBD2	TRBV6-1	CASSVEAAGGTDTQYF	TGTGCCAGCAGCGTAGAGGCAGCGGGGGGCACAGATACGCAGTATTTT
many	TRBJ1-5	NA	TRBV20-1	CSARTHGDNQPQHF	TGCAGTGCTAGGACCCACGGAGATAATCAGCCCCAGCATTTT
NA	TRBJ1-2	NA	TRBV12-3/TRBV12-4	CASSLASPANYGYTF	TGTGCCAGCAGTTTAGCAAGCCCAGCTAACTATGGCTACACCTTC
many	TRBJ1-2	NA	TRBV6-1	CASSSLQGDGYTF	TGTGCCAGCAGTTCCTTACAGGGTGATGGCTACACCTTC
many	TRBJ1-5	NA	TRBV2	CASKGPGWDSQPQHF	TGTGCCAGCAAGGGGCCCGGATGGGATTCTCAGCCCCAGCATTTT
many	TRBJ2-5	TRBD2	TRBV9	CASSSRTSVVVETQYF	TGTGCCAGCAGCTCCCGGACTAGCGTTGTCGTTGAGACCCAGTACTTC
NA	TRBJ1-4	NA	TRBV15	CATGSVGRELFF	TGTGCCACCGGGTCGGTTGGGCGTGAACTGTTTTTT
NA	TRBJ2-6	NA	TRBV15	CATSRDPGLGSGANVLTF	TGTGCCACCAGCAGAGATCCAGGGCTAGGGTCTGGGGCCAACGTCCTGACTTTC
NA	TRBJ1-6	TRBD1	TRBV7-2	CASSPPDRRNSPLHF	TGTGCCAGCAGCCCGCCGGACAGGAGGAATTCACCCCTCCACTTT
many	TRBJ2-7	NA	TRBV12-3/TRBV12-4	CASSLEGSSIIEQYF	TGTGCCAGCAGTTTAGAAGGGTCATCGATTATAGAGCAGTACTTC
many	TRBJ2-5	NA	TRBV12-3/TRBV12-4	CASSFSPGSQETQYF	TGTGCCAGCAGTTTCTCTCCCGGGTCCCAAGAGACCCAGTACTTC
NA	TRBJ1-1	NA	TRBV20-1	CSAIGMNTEAFF	TGCAGTGCTATAGGCATGAACACTGAAGCTTTCTTT
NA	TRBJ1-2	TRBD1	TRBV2	CASRAGTDAYGYTF	TGTGCCAGCAGAGCCGGGACAGACGCCTATGGCTACACCTTC
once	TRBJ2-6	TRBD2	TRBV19	CASTLAGAGANVLTF	TGTGCCAGTACCCTAGCGGGAGCCGGGGCCAACGTCCTGACTTTC
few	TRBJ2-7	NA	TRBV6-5	CASTEAGRSYEQYF	TGTGCCAGTACCGAGGCGGGGAGGTCCTACGAGCAGTACTTC
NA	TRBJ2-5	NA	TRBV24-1	CATSARGGSETQYF	TGTGCCACCAGTGCTAGGGGGGGGTCCGAGACCCAGTACTTC
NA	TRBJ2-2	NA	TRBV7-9	CASSLVATEELFF	TGTGCCAGCAGCTTAGTCGCAACCGAGGAGCTGTTTTTT
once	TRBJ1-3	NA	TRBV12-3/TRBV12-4	CASSLGSGGNTIYF	TGTGCCAGCAGTTTAGGATCGGGGGGAAACACCATATATTTT
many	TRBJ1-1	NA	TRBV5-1	CASGFSGADTEAFF	TGCGCCAGCGGATTCTCGGGCGCGGACACTGAAGCTTTCTTT
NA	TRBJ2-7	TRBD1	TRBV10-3	CAISEPDRGNSEQYF	TGTGCCATCAGTGAGCCAGACAGGGGTAATTCCGAGCAGTACTTC
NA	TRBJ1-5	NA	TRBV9	CASSVGDGAPQHF	TGTGCCAGCAGCGTAGGGGATGGTGCGCCCCAGCATTTT
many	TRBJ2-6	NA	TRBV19	CASHSGANVLTF	TGTGCCAGCCACTCTGGGGCCAACGTCCTGACTTTC
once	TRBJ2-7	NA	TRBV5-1	CASSPNFPGEDEQYF	TGCGCCAGCAGCCCCAATTTCCCAGGGGAGGACGAGCAGTACTTC
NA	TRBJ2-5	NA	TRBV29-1	CSGGLQETQYF	TGCAGCGGGGGCCTCCAAGAGACCCAGTACTTC
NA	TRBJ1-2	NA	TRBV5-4	CASSFMSGLTF	TGTGCCAGCAGCTTTATGTCAGGGCTTACCTTC
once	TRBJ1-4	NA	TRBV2	CASGATTVNEKLFF	TGTGCCAGCGGGGCTACGACGGTGAATGAGAAACTGTTTTTT
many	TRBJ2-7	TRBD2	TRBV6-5	CASSYSLTSGSFEQYF	TGTGCCAGCAGTTACTCCCTGACTAGCGGGAGTTTCGAGCAGTACTTC
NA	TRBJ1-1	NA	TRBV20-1	CSARDSVGVDTEAFF	TGCAGTGCTAGAGACAGTGTGGGGGTGGACACTGAAGCTTTCTTT
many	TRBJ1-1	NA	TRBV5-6	CASSPGYTEAFF	TGTGCCAGCAGTCCGGGATACACTGAAGCTTTCTTT
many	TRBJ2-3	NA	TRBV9	CASSVGRSNTDTQYF	TGTGCCAGCAGCGTAGGCAGGAGCAACACAGATACGCAGTATTTT
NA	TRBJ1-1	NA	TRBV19	CASSIAGGAHTEAFF	TGTGCCAGTAGTATAGCGGGAGGGGCCCACACTGAAGCTTTCTTT
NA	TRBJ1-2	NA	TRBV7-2	CASSLAGARYGYTF	TGTGCCAGCAGCTTGGCGGGAGCACGCTATGGCTACACCTTC
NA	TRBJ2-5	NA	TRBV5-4	CASSSGLDKETQYF	TGTGCCAGCAGCTCAGGACTGGATAAAGAGACCCAGTACTTC
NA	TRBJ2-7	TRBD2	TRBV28	CASSRRTRPYEQYF	TGTGCCAGCAGTCGGCGGACTAGGCCCTACGAGCAGTACTTC
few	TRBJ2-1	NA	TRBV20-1	CSAREREIEQFF	TGCAGTGCTAGAGAACGGGAGATTGAGCAGTTCTTC
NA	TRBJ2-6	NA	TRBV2	CASKGSSSGANVLTF	TGTGCCAGCAAGGGGTCGAGCTCTGGGGCCAACGTCCTGACTTTC
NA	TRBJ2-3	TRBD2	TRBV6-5	CASGGVTDTQYF	TGTGCCAGCGGGGGGGTCACAGATACGCAGTATTTT
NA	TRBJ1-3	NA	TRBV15	CATSRGLGSSGNTIYF	TGTGCCACCAGCAGGGGCCTAGGGAGCTCTGGAAACACCATATATTTT